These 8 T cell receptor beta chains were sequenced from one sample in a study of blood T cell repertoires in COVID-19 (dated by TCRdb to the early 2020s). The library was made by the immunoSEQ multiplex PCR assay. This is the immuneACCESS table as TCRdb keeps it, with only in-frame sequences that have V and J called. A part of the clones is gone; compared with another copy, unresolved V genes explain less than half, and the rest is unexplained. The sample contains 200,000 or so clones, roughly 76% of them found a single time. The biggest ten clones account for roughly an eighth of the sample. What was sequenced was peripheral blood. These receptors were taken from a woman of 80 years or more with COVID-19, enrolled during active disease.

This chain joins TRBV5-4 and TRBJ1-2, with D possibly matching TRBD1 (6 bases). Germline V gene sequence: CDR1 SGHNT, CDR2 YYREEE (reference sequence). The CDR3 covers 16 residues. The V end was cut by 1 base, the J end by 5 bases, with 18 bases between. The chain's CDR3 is CASSLLQGVGGYGYTF. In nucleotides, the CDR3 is TGTGCCAGCAGCTTGCTACAGGGCGTTGGGGGATATGGCTACACCTTC.

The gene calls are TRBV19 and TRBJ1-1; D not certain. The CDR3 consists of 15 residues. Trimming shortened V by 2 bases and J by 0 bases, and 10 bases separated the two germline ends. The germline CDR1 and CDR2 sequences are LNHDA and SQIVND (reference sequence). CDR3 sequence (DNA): TGTGCCAGTAGTATATCAGTTACCCTGAACACTGAAGCTTTCTTT. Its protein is CASSISVTLNTEAFF.

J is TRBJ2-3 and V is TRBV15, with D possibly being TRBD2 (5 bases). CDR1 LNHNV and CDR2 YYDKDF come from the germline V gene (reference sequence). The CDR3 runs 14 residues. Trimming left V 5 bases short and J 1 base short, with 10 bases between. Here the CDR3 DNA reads TGTGCCACCAGCGCGGACTTTCGCACAGATACGCAGTATTTT. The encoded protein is CATSADFRTDTQYF.

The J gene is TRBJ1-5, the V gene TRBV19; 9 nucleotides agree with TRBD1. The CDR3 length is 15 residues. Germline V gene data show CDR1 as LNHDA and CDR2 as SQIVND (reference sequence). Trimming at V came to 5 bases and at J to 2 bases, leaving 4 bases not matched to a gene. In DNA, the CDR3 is TGTGCCAGTAGTGAACAGGGGGCACGCAATCAGCCCCAGCATTTT. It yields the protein CASSEQGARNQPQHF.

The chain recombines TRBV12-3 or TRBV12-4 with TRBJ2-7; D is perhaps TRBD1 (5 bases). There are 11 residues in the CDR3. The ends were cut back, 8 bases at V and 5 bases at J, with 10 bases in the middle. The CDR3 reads CASGRGNEQYF. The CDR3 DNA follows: TGTGCCAGCGGAAGGGGCAACGAGCAGTACTTC.

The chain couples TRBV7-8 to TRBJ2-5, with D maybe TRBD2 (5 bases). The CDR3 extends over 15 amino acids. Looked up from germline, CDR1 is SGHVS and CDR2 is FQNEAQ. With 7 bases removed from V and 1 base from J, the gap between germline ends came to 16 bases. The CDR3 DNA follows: TGTGCCAGCAAAGGACTCGCTCATTCCCAAGAGACCCAGTACTTC. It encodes CASKGLAHSQETQYF.

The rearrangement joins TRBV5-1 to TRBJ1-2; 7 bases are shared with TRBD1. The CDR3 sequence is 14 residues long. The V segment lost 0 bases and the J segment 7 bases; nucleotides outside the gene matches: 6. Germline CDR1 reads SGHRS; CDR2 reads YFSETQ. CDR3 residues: CASSLGTGAVGYTF. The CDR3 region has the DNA TGCGCCAGCAGCTTGGGTACAGGGGCAGTTGGCTACACCTTC. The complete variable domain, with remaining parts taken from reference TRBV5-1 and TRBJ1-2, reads KAGVTQTPRYLIKTRGQQVTLSCSPISGHRSVSWYQQTPGQGLQFLFEYFSETQRNKGNFPGRFSGRQFSNSRSEMNVSTLELGDSALYLCASSLGTGAVGYTFGSGTRLTVV.

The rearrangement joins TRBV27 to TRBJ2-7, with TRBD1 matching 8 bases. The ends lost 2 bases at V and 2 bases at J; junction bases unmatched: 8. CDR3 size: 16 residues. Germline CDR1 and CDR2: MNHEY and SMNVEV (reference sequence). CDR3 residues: CASSLRGQAVPYEQYF. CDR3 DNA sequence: TGTGCCAGCAGTTTACGGGGACAGGCGGTACCCTACGAGCAGTACTTC.